The 12 T cell receptor beta chains presented below share a single source sample, sequenced in a study of CD8 T cells in ankylosing spondylitis. In TCRdb, the 5' RACE reads were re-called with MiXCR into one record per CDR3 protein. The top ten clones hold 25% to 40% of a sample with about 33,000 distinct CDR3 sequences, around 15% of them seen once. The source material was synovial fluid, either unsorted or a sorted T cell fraction (not recorded which). The source is a male donor with ankylosing spondylitis.

This clonotype has a handful of counts. The J gene is TRBJ2-2, the V gene TRBV27; 9 nucleotides match TRBD1. This CDR3 is built from 17 residues. V trimming: 5 bases; J trimming: 3 bases; junction bases outside the gene matches: 10. Per germline, CDR1 MNHEY and CDR2 SMNVEV (reference sequence). This CDR3 is CASSATPDRGYTGELFF. DNA for the CDR3: TGTGCCAGCAGTGCAACGCCGGACAGGGGATACACCGGGGAGCTGTTTTTT.

There are a few counts of this clonotype. V and J are TRBV6-1 and TRBJ2-7, with 9 bases matching TRBD2. The CDR3 totals 15 residues. V lost 1 base and J lost 2; bases outside the gene matches: 3. Germline V gives CDR1 MNHNS, CDR2 SASEGT. The CDR3 region has the DNA TGTGCCAGCAGTGAAGGGCCTAGCGGGGCCTACGAGCAGTACTTC. Translated: CASSEGPSGAYEQYF.

This clonotype appeared many times. The J gene is TRBJ2-2, the V gene TRBV6-5; D uncertain. CDR3 length: 14 residues. Looked up from germline, CDR1 is MNHEY and CDR2 is SVGAGI. The ends were cut back, 0 bases at V and 9 bases at J, with 11 bases in the middle. In DNA form, the CDR3 reads TGTGCCAGCAGTTACTCGTTTAATCCCAGGGAGCTGTTTTTT. Encoded protein: CASSYSFNPRELFF.

This chain links TRBV7-2 with TRBJ2-6, with D hard to call. The CDR3 runs 17 residues. Germline CDR1 and CDR2: SGHTA and FQGNSA. The V end lost 1 base, the J end lost 0 bases, and 10 bases lay between the germline ends. The DNA of the CDR3 is TGTGCCAGCAGCTTAGTGGGCCGCATCTCTGGGGCCAACGTCCTGACTTTC. It translates to CASSLVGRISGANVLTF. The full variable domain, its missing parts supplied by reference TRBV7-2 and TRBJ2-6, is GAGVSQSPSNKVTEKGKDVELRCDPISGHTALYWYRQSLGQGLEFLIYFQGNSAPDKSGLPSDRFSAERTGGSVSTLTIQRTQQEDSAVYLCASSLVGRISGANVLTFGAGSRLTVL.

This clonotype was seen only a few times. The chain carries TRBV20-1 and TRBJ1-3; no clear D. The germline gives CDR1 DFQATT, CDR2 SNEGSKA (reference sequence). Trimming pared 6 bases from V and 0 bases from J, leaving 12 bases between. The CDR3 covers 14 residues. In DNA, the CDR3 is TGCAGTGCGCCGGTAAGCGGCTCTGGAAACACCATATATTTT. Translating it yields CSAPVSGSGNTIYF.

The chain recombines TRBV7-9 with TRBJ1-1; a possible D gene is TRBD1 (5 bases). This CDR3 has 14 residues. Between the trimmed V and J ends, which lost 0 bases and 5 bases, there was a span of 10 bases. Germline V gene data show CDR1 as SEHNR and CDR2 as FQNEAQ (reference sequence). The CDR3, as DNA: TGTGCCAGCAGCTTAGCGTCTGGGGGGACTGAAGCTTTCTTT. Residues: CASSLASGGTEAFF.

V gene TRBV5-1 combines with J gene TRBJ2-7; the D gene is possibly TRBD1 (6 bases). Germline CDR1 and CDR2: SGHRS and YFSETQ. V was shortened by 4 bases and J by 2 bases, with 16 bases between the two germline ends. This CDR3 has 15 amino acids. For the CDR3, the DNA is TGCGCCAGCAGCGTAGACAGGTTTAACACCTACGAGCAGTACTTC. It encodes CASSVDRFNTYEQYF.

This clonotype came up many times. The chain joins TRBV20-1 to TRBJ2-2; D uncertain. Trimming stripped 7 bases from V and 3 bases from J, with 6 bases between. The CDR3 consists of 11 residues. Germline-derived CDR1 and CDR2 are DFQATT and SNEGSKA (reference sequence). DNA for the CDR3: TGCAGTGTAACGGACACCGGGGAGCTGTTTTTT. The encoded protein is CSVTDTGELFF.

A few counts support this clonotype. The V call is TRBV5-1, the J call TRBJ2-5; possible D gene TRBD1, 5 bases. V gave up 4 bases and J gave up 2 bases, with 12 bases separating them. CDR3 size: 14 residues. Germline V gene data show CDR1 as SGHRS and CDR2 as YFSETQ. The CDR3 region is CASSADIEQETQYF. The CDR3, as DNA: TGCGCCAGCAGCGCGGACATAGAACAAGAGACCCAGTACTTC.

The chain carries TRBV7-2 and TRBJ1-1; 9 bases line up with TRBD1. Trimming removed 3 bases from V and 13 bases from J; junction bases left unmatched: 12. CDR3 length: 14 amino acids. Germline values: CDR1 SGHTA, CDR2 FQGNSA. CDR3 nucleotide sequence: TGTGCCAGCAGCTTCTTTTGGGGACAGGGAAAGGTTTTCTTT. Its translation is CASSFFWGQGKVFF.

The V and J genes are TRBV7-6 and TRBJ2-7; D is unclear. CDR3 length: 13 amino acids. Trimming stripped 1 base from V and 5 bases from J, with 9 bases between. CDR1 is SGHVS, CDR2 FNYEAQ, per germline. The CDR3 bases are TGTGCCAGCAGCTTAGAGGTGGGCAACGAGCAGTACTTC. It codes for CASSLEVGNEQYF.

This clonotype was recorded many times. The chain combines TRBV10-3 with TRBJ2-7; no firm D call. The germline CDR1 and CDR2 sequences are ENHRY and SYGVKD. This CDR3 is built from 11 residues. Trimming stripped 6 bases from V and 7 bases from J, with 10 bases between. The CDR3 region is CAIRMALEQYF. The CDR3 coding sequence is TGTGCCATCAGAATGGCTTTAGAGCAGTACTTC.